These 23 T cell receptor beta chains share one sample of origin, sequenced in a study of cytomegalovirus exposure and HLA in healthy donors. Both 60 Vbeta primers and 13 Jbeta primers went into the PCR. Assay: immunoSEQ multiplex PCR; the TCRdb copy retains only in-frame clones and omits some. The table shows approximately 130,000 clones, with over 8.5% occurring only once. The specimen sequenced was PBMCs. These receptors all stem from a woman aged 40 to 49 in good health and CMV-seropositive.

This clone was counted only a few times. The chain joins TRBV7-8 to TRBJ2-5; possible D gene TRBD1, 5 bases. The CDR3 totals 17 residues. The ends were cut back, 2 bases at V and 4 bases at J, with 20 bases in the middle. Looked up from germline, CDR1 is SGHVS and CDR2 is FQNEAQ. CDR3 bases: TGTGCCAGCAGCTTATTGGTTTTAGCAGGGTTGGGAGAGACCCAGTACTTC. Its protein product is CASSLLVLAGLGETQYF.

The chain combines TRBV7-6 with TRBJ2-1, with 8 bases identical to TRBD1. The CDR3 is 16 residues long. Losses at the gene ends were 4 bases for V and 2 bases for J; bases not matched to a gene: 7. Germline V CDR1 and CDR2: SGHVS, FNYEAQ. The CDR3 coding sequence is TGTGCCAGCAGCTCCTACCAGGGGGCCGCCTACAATGAGCAGTTCTTC. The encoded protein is CASSSYQGAAYNEQFF.

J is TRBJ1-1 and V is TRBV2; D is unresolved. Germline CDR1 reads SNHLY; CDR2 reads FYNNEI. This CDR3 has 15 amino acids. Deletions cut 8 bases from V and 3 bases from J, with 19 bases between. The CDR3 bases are TGTGCCAGCGAACCTTCCCGGGGTGAAGACACTGAAGCTTTCTTT. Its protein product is CASEPSRGEDTEAFF.

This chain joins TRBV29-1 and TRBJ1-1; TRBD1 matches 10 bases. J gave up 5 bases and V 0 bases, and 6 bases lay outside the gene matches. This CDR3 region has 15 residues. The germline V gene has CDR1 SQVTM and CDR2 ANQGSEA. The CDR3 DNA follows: TGCAGCGTTGAAGAGGATGACAGGGGGCCTACTGAAGCTTTCTTT. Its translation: CSVEEDDRGPTEAFF.

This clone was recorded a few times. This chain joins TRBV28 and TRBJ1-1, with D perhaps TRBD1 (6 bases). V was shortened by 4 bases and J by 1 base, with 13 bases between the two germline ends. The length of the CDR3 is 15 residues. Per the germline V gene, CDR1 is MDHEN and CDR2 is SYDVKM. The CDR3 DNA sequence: TGTGCCAGCAGTTGGCAGGGGCCTCCGAACACTGAAGCTTTCTTT. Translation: CASSWQGPPNTEAFF.

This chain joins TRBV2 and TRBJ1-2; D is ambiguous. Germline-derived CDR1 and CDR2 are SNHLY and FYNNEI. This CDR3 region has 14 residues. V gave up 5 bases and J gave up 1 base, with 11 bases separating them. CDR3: CASSTEGVNYGYTF. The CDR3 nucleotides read TGTGCCAGCAGTACTGAGGGAGTTAACTATGGCTACACCTTC. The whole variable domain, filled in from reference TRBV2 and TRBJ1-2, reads EPEVTQTPSHQVTQMGQEVILRCVPISNHLYFYWYRQILGQKVEFLVSFYNNEISEKSEIFDDQFSVERPDGSNFTLKIRSTKLEDSAMYFCASSTEGVNYGYTFGSGTRLTVV.

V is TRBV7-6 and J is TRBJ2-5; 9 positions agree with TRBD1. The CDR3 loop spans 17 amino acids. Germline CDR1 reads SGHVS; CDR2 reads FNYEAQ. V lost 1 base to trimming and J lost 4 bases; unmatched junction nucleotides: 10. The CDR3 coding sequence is TGTGCCAGCAGCTTAGAGACAGGGGGGCCCCCCGGAGAGACCCAGTACTTC. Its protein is CASSLETGGPPGETQYF.

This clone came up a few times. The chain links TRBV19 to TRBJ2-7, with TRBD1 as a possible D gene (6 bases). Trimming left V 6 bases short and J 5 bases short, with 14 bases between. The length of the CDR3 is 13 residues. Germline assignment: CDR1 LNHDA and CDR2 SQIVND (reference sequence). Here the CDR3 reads CASSLEQGNEQYF. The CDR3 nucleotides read TGTGCCAGTAGCCTTGAACAGGGTAACGAGCAGTACTTC.

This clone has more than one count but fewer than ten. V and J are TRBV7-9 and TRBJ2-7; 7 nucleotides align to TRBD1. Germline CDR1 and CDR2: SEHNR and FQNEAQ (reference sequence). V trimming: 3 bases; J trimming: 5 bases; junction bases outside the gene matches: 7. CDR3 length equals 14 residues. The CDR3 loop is CASSFGQASNEQYF. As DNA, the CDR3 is TGTGCCAGCAGCTTTGGACAGGCTTCGAACGAGCAGTACTTC.

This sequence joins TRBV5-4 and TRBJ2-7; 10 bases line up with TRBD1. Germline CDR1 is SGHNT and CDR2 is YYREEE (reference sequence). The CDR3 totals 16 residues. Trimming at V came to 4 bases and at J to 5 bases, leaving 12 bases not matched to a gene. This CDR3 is CASSPDRGRALNEQYF. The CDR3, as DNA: TGTGCCAGCAGCCCGGACAGGGGGAGGGCCTTAAACGAGCAGTACTTC. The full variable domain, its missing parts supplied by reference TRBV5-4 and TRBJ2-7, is ETGVTQSPTHLIKTRGQQVTLRCSSQSGHNTVSWYQQALGQGPQFIFQYYREEENGRGNFPPRFSGLQFPNYSSELNVNALELDDSALYLCASSPDRGRALNEQYFGPGTRLTVT.

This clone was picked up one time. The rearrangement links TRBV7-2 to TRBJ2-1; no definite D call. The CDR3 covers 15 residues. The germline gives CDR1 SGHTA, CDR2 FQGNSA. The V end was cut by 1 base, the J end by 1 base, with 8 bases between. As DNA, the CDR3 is TGTGCCAGCAGCTTAGGAGGAGCGTCCTACAATGAGCAGTTCTTC. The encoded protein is CASSLGGASYNEQFF.

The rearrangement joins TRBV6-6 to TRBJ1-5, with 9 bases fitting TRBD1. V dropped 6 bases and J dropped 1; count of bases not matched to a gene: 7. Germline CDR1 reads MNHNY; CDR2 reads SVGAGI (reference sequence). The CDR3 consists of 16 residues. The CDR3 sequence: CASRRTGEGSNQPQHF. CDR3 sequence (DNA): TGTGCCAGCAGGAGGACAGGGGAGGGAAGCAATCAGCCCCAGCATTTT.

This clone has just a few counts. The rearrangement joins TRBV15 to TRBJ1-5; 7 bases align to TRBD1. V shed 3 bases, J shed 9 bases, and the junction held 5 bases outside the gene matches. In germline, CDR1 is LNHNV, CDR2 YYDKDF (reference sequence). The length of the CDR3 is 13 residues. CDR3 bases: TGTGCCACCAGCAGGGGACAGCCTCCGCCCCAGCATTTT. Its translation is CATSRGQPPPQHF.

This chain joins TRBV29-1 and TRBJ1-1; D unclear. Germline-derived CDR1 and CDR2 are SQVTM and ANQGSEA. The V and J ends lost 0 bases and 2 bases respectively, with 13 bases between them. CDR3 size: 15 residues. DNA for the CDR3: TGCAGCGTTGAAGATCGAGGCGGAAAAAACACTGAAGCTTTCTTT. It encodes CSVEDRGGKNTEAFF.

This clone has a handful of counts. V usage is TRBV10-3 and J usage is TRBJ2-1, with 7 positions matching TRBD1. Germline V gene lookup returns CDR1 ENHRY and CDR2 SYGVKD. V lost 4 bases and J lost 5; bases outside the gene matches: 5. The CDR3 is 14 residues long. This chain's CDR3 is CAISGKTGNNEQFF. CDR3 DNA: TGTGCCATCAGTGGGAAGACAGGGAACAATGAGCAGTTCTTC.

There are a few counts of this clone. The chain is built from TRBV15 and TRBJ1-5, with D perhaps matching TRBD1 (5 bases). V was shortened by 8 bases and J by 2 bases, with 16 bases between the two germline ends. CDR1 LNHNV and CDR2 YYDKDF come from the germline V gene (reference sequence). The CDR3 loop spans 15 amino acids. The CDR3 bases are TGTGCCACCTCCCCCGGGGGGAGAGGCAATCAGCCCCAGCATTTT. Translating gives CATSPGGRGNQPQHF.

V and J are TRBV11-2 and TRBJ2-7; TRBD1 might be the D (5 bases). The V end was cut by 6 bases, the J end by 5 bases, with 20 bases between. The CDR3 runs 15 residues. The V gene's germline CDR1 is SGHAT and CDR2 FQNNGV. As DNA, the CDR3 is TGTGCCAGCAGACCCTTCGCCCAGGGATGGGACGAGCAGTACTTC. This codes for CASRPFAQGWDEQYF.

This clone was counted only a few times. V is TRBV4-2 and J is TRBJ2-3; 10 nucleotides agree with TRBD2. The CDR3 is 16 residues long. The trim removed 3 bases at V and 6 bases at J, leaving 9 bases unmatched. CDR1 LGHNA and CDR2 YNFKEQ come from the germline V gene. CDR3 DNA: TGTGCCAGCAGCCACTTAAGCGGGGGGGCCTCGGATACGCAGTATTTT. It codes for CASSHLSGGASDTQYF.

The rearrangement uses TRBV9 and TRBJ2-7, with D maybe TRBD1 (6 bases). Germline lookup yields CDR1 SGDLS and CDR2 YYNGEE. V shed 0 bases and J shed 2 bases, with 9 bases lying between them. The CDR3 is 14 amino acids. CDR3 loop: CASSVVDSPYEQYF. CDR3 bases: TGTGCCAGCAGCGTAGTGGACAGCCCCTACGAGCAGTACTTC.

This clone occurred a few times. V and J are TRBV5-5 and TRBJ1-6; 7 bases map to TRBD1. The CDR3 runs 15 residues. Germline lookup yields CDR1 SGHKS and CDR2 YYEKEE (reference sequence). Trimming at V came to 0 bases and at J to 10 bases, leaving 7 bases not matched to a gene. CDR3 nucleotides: TGTGCCAGCAGCTTGGACGGGGACAGTGGATCACCCCTCCACTTT. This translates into CASSLDGDSGSPLHF.

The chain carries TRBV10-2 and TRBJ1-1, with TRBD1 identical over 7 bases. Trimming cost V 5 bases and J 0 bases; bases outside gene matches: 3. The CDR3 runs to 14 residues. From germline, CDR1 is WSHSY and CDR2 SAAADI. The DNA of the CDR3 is TGCGCCAGCAGTAGGGGACAGTTGAACACTGAAGCTTTCTTT. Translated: CASSRGQLNTEAFF.

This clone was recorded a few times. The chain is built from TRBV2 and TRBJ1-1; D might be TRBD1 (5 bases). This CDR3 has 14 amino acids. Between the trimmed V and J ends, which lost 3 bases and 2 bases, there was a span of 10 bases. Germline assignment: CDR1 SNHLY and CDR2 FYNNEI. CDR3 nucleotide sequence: TGTGCCAGCAGTGATCCAGGGTCAAACACTGAAGCTTTCTTT. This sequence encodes CASSDPGSNTEAFF. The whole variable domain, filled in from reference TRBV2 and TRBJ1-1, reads EPEVTQTPSHQVTQMGQEVILRCVPISNHLYFYWYRQILGQKVEFLVSFYNNEISEKSEIFDDQFSVERPDGSNFTLKIRSTKLEDSAMYFCASSDPGSNTEAFFGQGTRLTVV.

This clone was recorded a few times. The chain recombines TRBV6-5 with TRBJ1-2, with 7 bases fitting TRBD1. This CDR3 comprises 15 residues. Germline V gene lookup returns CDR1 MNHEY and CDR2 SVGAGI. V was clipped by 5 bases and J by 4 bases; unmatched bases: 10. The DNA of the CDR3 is TGTGCCAGCAGTCCTGCGGGGACAGAGTTCTATGGCTACACCTTC. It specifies CASSPAGTEFYGYTF.